The sequence of this T cell receptor beta chain was determined in a study of blood T cell repertoires in COVID-19. About the study: Spain, Italy and the United States supplied samples that represented acute and convalescent COVID-19. The analysed material was cDNA or gDNA that came from T cells, B-cell-depleted T cells, or PBMCs.

Authors' methods: Estimation of nucleated cell counts relied on the amplification of reference gene primers. Using immunoSEQ multiplex PCR, the repertoire was profiled, and TCRdb retains in-frame clones only, with some absent. The D gene and trimming were derived from the DNA, and the V and J assignments and clone size from that table. The data show fewer than 300,000 clones, around 86% seen once. The CDR3 is made up of 15 amino acids. V lost 4 bases and J 10 bases, leaving 23 bases between the germline ends. In germline, CDR1 is LGHDT, CDR2 YNNKEL (reference sequence). This clone was observed a single time.

The chain recombines TRBV3-1 (or the pseudogene TRBV3-2) with TRBJ2-7; D perhaps matches TRBD2 (6 bases). Sequencing input: peripheral blood. The receptor comes from a human donor in a cohort sampled during active COVID-19. The CDR3, as DNA: TGTGCCAGCAGCCCCGAAGGCGGGACTTCATCCTCTCAGTACTTC. Encoded protein: CASSPEGGTSSSQYF.